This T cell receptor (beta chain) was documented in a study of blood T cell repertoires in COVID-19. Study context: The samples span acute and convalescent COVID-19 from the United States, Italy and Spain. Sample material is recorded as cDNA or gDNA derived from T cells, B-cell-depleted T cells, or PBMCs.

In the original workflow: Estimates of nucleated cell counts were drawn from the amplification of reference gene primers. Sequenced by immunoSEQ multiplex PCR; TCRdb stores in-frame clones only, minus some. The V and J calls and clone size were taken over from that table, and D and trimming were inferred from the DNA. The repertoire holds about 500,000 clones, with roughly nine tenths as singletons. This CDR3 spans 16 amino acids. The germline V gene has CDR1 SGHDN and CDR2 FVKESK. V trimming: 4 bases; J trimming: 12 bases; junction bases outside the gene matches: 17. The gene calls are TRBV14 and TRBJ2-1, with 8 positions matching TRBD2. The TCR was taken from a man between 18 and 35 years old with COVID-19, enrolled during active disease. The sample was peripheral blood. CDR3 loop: CASSPLGLAGASGQFF. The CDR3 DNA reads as TGTGCCAGCAGCCCTTTGGGGCTAGCGGGTGCCTCGGGGCAGTTCTTC.